This passage covers 2 T cell receptor beta chains from one sample sequenced in a study of T cell repertoires in cytomegalovirus infection. No antigen has been identified for these receptors. Each CDR3 protein is one row after TCRdb ran MiXCR on the reads. The table has around 800,000 distinct CDR3 sequences, approximately 30% seen once. This material consisted of cultured CD8+ T cells from PBMCs, taken from culture after CMV antigen stimulation. The receptors shown here come from a human donor in good health (CMV status not recorded). Some clones in this sample may be carry-over from other donors' samples.

The gene calls are TRBV2 and TRBJ1-2; D perhaps matches TRBD1 (5 bases). The V gene lost 7 bases and the J gene lost 4 bases, with 22 bases spanning the gap. The CDR3 is 16 amino acids. Germline values: CDR1 SNHLY, CDR2 FYNNEI. The CDR3 loop reads CASTPGDLSIAYGYTF. The DNA of the CDR3 is TGTGCCAGCACCCCCGGGGACCTATCTATCGCCTATGGCTACACCTTC. Together with reference TRBV2 and TRBJ1-2, the CDR3 gives the full variable domain: EPEVTQTPSHQVTQMGQEVILRCVPISNHLYFYWYRQILGQKVEFLVSFYNNEISEKSEIFDDQFSVERPDGSNFTLKIRSTKLEDSAMYFCASTPGDLSIAYGYTFGSGTRLTVV.

This clonotype was seen many times. J is TRBJ2-2 and V is TRBV7-9; D call uncertain. The germline V gene encodes CDR1 SEHNR and CDR2 FQNEAQ (reference sequence). The CDR3 runs to 14 residues. The V end was cut by 2 bases, the J end by 1 base, with 5 bases between. This CDR3 is CASSLPGNTGELFF. In nucleotides, the CDR3 is TGTGCCAGCAGCTTACCCGGGAACACCGGGGAGCTGTTTTTT.